The rows below give T cell receptor beta chains drawn from one sample of a study of a mutant IDH1 vaccine in newly diagnosed glioma. Antigen specificity for these receptors is unknown. This table comes from immunoSEQ multiplex PCR, and its TCRdb copy is limited to in-frame clones, with some not included. The sample lists 82,000 or so clones, almost 85% seen once, with roughly 2% in the top ten. Source: PBMCs, taken from a glioma patient whose treatment included an IDH1 peptide vaccine. All receptors derive from a man aged 30 to 45 with glioma. Some clones in this sample may be carry-over from other donors' samples. Each CDR3 is given with its conserved first and last residue.

j_gene: TRBJ1-6; v_gene: TRBV2; CDR3aa: CASSERGQGNSPLHF
j_gene: TRBJ1-1; v_gene: TRBV2; CDR3aa: CASRTGLSTEAFF
j_gene: TRBJ2-2; v_gene: TRBV6-7; CDR3aa: CASSAIRTLNTGELFF
j_gene: TRBJ2-3; v_gene: TRBV5-5; CDR3aa: CASSLGDTADTQYF
j_gene: TRBJ2-4; v_gene: TRBV5-4; CDR3aa: CASSITGKNIQYF
j_gene: TRBJ1-1; v_gene: TRBV9; CDR3aa: CASSVDLGASATEAFF
j_gene: TRBJ1-1; v_gene: TRBV6-1; CDR3aa: CASNRLSGGTEAFF
j_gene: TRBJ2-4; v_gene: TRBV27; CDR3aa: CASSGGGTGDIQYF
j_gene: TRBJ2-3; v_gene: TRBV6-6; CDR3aa: CASSRTGEDTQYF
j_gene: TRBJ2-5; v_gene: TRBV10-3; CDR3aa: CAISALSGGHPGTQYF
j_gene: TRBJ2-7; v_gene: TRBV14; CDR3aa: CASSQFPGMWDEQYF
j_gene: TRBJ2-3; v_gene: TRBV29-1; CDR3aa: CSVVPRTADTQYF
j_gene: TRBJ1-1; v_gene: TRBV4-2; CDR3aa: CASSRSGTEAFF
j_gene: TRBJ1-5; v_gene: TRBV30; CDR3aa: CAWSVGVGSNQPQHF
j_gene: TRBJ2-1; v_gene: TRBV19; CDR3aa: CASSIVWRQGYNEQFF
j_gene: TRBJ1-2; v_gene: TRBV6-1; CDR3aa: CASSALGTGSGYTF
j_gene: TRBJ1-3; v_gene: TRBV6-5; CDR3aa: CASSLTGTAGNTIYF
j_gene: TRBJ1-2; v_gene: TRBV28; CDR3aa: CASSLFVDPGYTF
j_gene: TRBJ1-5; v_gene: TRBV4-3; CDR3aa: CASSQEWTGANQPQHF
j_gene: TRBJ1-2; v_gene: TRBV2; CDR3aa: CASSYGTGPGGYTF
j_gene: TRBJ1-3; v_gene: TRBV14; CDR3aa: CAALVSAEQISGNTIYF
j_gene: TRBJ1-1; v_gene: TRBV28; CDR3aa: CASSLAGVTINF
j_gene: TRBJ2-3; v_gene: TRBV30; CDR3aa: CAWRTGPSTDTQYF
j_gene: TRBJ2-7; v_gene: TRBV15; CDR3aa: CATSSNRLGGSYEQYF
j_gene: TRBJ2-7; v_gene: TRBV5-6; CDR3aa: CASSLGNYEQYF
j_gene: TRBJ2-1; v_gene: TRBV7-2; CDR3aa: CASSYHRDRVSSYNEQFF
j_gene: TRBJ1-1; v_gene: TRBV5-1; CDR3aa: CASSYDGKTGNTEAFF
j_gene: TRBJ1-4; v_gene: TRBV21-1; CDR3aa: CASSREKLFF
j_gene: TRBJ2-7; v_gene: TRBV27; CDR3aa: CASSPTGQGRYF
j_gene: TRBJ2-7; v_gene: TRBV9; CDR3aa: CASSASLARIHEQYF
j_gene: TRBJ2-1; v_gene: TRBV7-9; CDR3aa: CASSLVGAGRDEQFF
j_gene: TRBJ2-3; v_gene: TRBV6-5; CDR3aa: CASSYSSGRSTDTQYF
j_gene: TRBJ2-3; v_gene: TRBV28; CDR3aa: CASSLAGDYSTDTQYF
j_gene: TRBJ1-2; v_gene: TRBV7-2; CDR3aa: CASSARLTGPYGYTF
j_gene: TRBJ1-1; v_gene: TRBV27; CDR3aa: CASSQGRSNTEAFF
j_gene: TRBJ2-3; v_gene: TRBV18; CDR3aa: CASSPRDNPTDTQYF
j_gene: TRBJ2-7; v_gene: TRBV7-3; CDR3aa: CASSPSGGRAPEQYF
j_gene: TRBJ2-1; v_gene: TRBV14; CDR3aa: CASSQVLIPYNEQFF
j_gene: TRBJ2-7; v_gene: TRBV27; CDR3aa: CASSLTGAGGPHEQYF
j_gene: TRBJ1-4; v_gene: TRBV19; CDR3aa: CASSIGLSQKLFF
j_gene: TRBJ2-7; v_gene: TRBV10-1; CDR3aa: CATKTRDVYEQYF
j_gene: TRBJ1-4; v_gene: TRBV19; CDR3aa: CASSITGKNEKLFF
j_gene: TRBJ2-2; v_gene: TRBV9; CDR3aa: CASSVVGAGGIGELFF
j_gene: TRBJ2-7; v_gene: TRBV4-1; CDR3aa: CASSHGDSSYEQYF
j_gene: TRBJ1-1; v_gene: TRBV5-6; CDR3aa: CASSLRGNTEAFF
j_gene: TRBJ1-3; v_gene: TRBV9; CDR3aa: CASSQTALRGNTIYF
j_gene: TRBJ2-7; v_gene: TRBV6-1; CDR3aa: CASRDDSSSKVQYF
j_gene: TRBJ1-2; v_gene: TRBV28; CDR3aa: CASSRAGYGYTF
j_gene: TRBJ2-3; v_gene: TRBV28; CDR3aa: CASSLTDTQYF
j_gene: TRBJ1-6; v_gene: TRBV6-6; CDR3aa: CASSYSIQPGNSPLHF
j_gene: TRBJ2-3; v_gene: TRBV7-2; CDR3aa: CASSLSGGVRDTQYF
j_gene: TRBJ2-5; v_gene: TRBV28; CDR3aa: CASSLQTFRDQETQYF
j_gene: TRBJ1-3; v_gene: TRBV28; CDR3aa: CASSLPGKSGNTIYF
j_gene: TRBJ1-6; v_gene: TRBV14; CDR3aa: CASSQRGFGSPLHF